This record looks at one TCR beta chain sequence and its context. The data were obtained in a study of OX40 agonist ivuxolimab in advanced cancers. Whole-study context: Patients enrolled in dose escalation were diagnosed with hepatocellular carcinoma, melanoma, renal cell or head and neck cancer.

Assay used: immunoSEQ multiplex PCR; TCRdb lists only in-frame clones, some missing. In the table there are around 90,000 clones, 87% of which are singletons. Germline V CDR1 and CDR2: SNHLY, FYNNEI. This CDR3 comprises 12 residues. V was trimmed by 6 bases and J by 6 bases, leaving 12 bases between them. Cycle 7 day 1, cycle 4 day 1, and baseline were the timepoints at which blood was sampled. The sequences come from CD4+ or CD8+ T cells sorted from blood, collected in a trial of the OX40 agonist ivuxolimab. The chain combines TRBV2 with TRBJ2-7; D is perhaps TRBD1 or TRBD2 (5 bases each). The sequence was collected from an adult with an advanced solid tumor such as melanoma, head and neck, liver or kidney cancer. The CDR3 region is CASRGESGEQYF. CDR3 DNA: TGTGCCAGCAGGGGGGAGAGTGGCGAGCAGTACTTC.